What follows is one T cell receptor beta chain and its context. Here immunoSEQ multiplex PCR was the method, and the copy in TCRdb shows in-frame clones only, minus some. The table records some 80,000 clones, 85% to 95% of them present only once. With V trimmed by 6 bases and J by 7 bases, 3 bases remained unmatched. CDR3 length: 12 amino acids. Germline CDR1 MNHNS, CDR2 SASEGT. The sample belongs to a study of human versus mouse CDR3 diversity and MHC coevolution. Study context: immunoSEQ was reported to reach one in 200,000 T cells sensitivity.

The receptor was isolated from a person aged 30-69 years in good health. The sequencing sample was made of naive CD4+ T cells from blood. Subset specified: CD45RO-negative CD62L-positive naive CD4 T cells. The rearrangement links TRBV6-1 to TRBJ1-5; 7 bases map to TRBD1. CDR3 sequence: CASSTGAQPQHF. CDR3 DNA: TGTGCCAGCAGCACAGGGGCCCAGCCCCAGCATTTT.